These 24 T cell receptor beta chains share one sample of origin, sequenced in a study of T cell responses to AZD1222 COVID-19 vaccine. Data came from immunoSEQ multiplex PCR; TCRdb stores just in-frame clones and leaves some out. The profile covers 200,000 to 250,000 clones, with 90% to 95% appearing a single time and less than 1.2% taken by the ten largest. The specimen comprised peripheral blood, sampled on day 0 of MenACWY control vaccination. The receptors here all came from an adult in good health.

This chain links TRBV9 with TRBJ2-7, with D hard to call. CDR1 and CDR2 from the germline V gene are SGDLS and YYNGEE. Trimming shortened V by 4 bases and J by 0 bases, and 14 bases separated the two germline ends. The CDR3 loop spans 15 amino acids. The CDR3 here is CASSPSAVYSYEQYF. The CDR3 DNA follows: TGTGCCAGCAGCCCCTCCGCAGTCTACTCCTACGAGCAGTACTTC.

CDR3: CASRITGGSSYEQYF. The CDR3 DNA sequence: TGCGCCAGCAGGATAACAGGGGGCAGTAGTTACGAGCAGTACTTC. The chain carries TRBV5-1 and TRBJ2-7; 9 positions agree with TRBD1. Trimming at V came to 5 bases and at J to 4 bases, leaving 10 bases not matched to a gene. This CDR3 spans 15 amino acids. CDR1 is SGHRS and CDR2 is YFSETQ in the germline V gene. Variable domain in full (rest from reference TRBV5-1 and TRBJ2-7): KAGVTQTPRYLIKTRGQQVTLSCSPISGHRSVSWYQQTPGQGLQFLFEYFSETQRNKGNFPGRFSGRQFSNSRSEMNVSTLELGDSALYLCASRITGGSSYEQYFGPGTRLTVT.

V usage is TRBV27 and J usage is TRBJ2-7; possibly TRBD1 for D (6 bases). The V end lost 5 bases, the J end lost 6 bases, and 20 bases lay between the germline ends. Per germline, CDR1 MNHEY and CDR2 SMNVEV (reference sequence). The CDR3 has 15 residues. The CDR3 reads CASSLRGHAEGEQYF. CDR3 coding DNA: TGTGCCAGCAGTCTCAGGGGCCACGCCGAGGGCGAGCAGTACTTC.

V usage is TRBV6-5 and J usage is TRBJ2-7; TRBD1 aligns across 8 bases. Germline loops: CDR1 MNHEY, CDR2 SVGAGI. The V and J ends lost 8 bases and 3 bases, in that order; junction bases with no gene match: 9. The CDR3 length is 14 residues. CDR3 sequence: CASSRGQVSYEQYF. The CDR3 DNA reads as TGTGCCAGCTCGCGGGGACAGGTTAGCTACGAGCAGTACTTC.

This clone occurred once. CDR3 nucleotide sequence: TGTGCCAGCAGCTTAGGTTCGGCAGTGAGAGTGCCGCAGTTCTTC. The encoded protein is CASSLGSAVRVPQFF. The chain carries TRBV7-2 and TRBJ2-1, with D uncertain. The CDR3 has 15 residues. CDR1 and CDR2 from the germline V gene are SGHTA and FQGNSA. The V and J ends lost 1 base and 12 bases respectively, with 19 bases between them. Looking up the rest from reference TRBV7-2 and TRBJ2-1 gives the full variable domain: GAGVSQSPSNKVTEKGKDVELRCDPISGHTALYWYRQSLGQGLEFLIYFQGNSAPDKSGLPSDRFSAERTGGSVSTLTIQRTQQEDSAVYLCASSLGSAVRVPQFFGPGTRLTVL.

This chain uses TRBV12-3 or TRBV12-4 with TRBJ1-1, with D unresolved. The CDR3 sequence is 13 residues long. V was clipped by 3 bases and J by 4 bases, with 9 bases between them. The CDR3 DNA is TGTGCCAGCAGTTTCAAGGCCAGCACTGAAGCTTTCTTT. Protein: CASSFKASTEAFF.

The chain couples TRBV28 to TRBJ1-2; TRBD1 agrees at 10 bases. J gave up 5 bases and V 3 bases, and 9 bases lay outside the gene matches. The CDR3 length is 16 residues. From germline, CDR1 is MDHEN and CDR2 SYDVKM. The CDR3 region is CASSFGGTGEVYGYTF. DNA for the CDR3: TGTGCCAGCAGTTTCGGCGGGACAGGGGAGGTTTATGGCTACACCTTC.

The chain has TRBV5-6 and TRBJ2-1; no reliable D call. This CDR3 is 12 amino acids long. Between the trimmed V and J ends, which lost 1 base and 7 bases, there was a span of 6 bases. Germline V gene lookup returns CDR1 SGHDT and CDR2 YYEEEE. The CDR3 sequence is CASSLSPNEQFF. The CDR3 bases are TGTGCCAGCAGCTTGTCCCCTAATGAGCAGTTCTTC.

The CDR3 bases are TGTGCCAGCAGCCGAGAGAATACAGGATACTATGGCTACACCTTC. Translated, it gives CASSRENTGYYGYTF. This rearrangement joins TRBV7-9 to TRBJ1-2; possibly TRBD1 for D (5 bases). The germline gives CDR1 SEHNR, CDR2 FQNEAQ (reference sequence). The V end lost 5 bases, the J end lost 3 bases, and 16 bases lay between the germline ends. This CDR3 spans 15 amino acids.

Here the CDR3 DNA reads TGTGCCAGCAGTTACCGACAGGGGGGCGGCTACACCTTC. It yields the protein CASSYRQGGGYTF. This rearrangement joins TRBV6-5 to TRBJ1-2, with TRBD1 identical over 9 bases. Germline CDR1 MNHEY, CDR2 SVGAGI. There are 13 residues in the CDR3. The ends lost 2 bases at V and 8 bases at J; junction bases unmatched: 3.

The chain is built from TRBV30 and TRBJ1-4; tentatively, D is TRBD1 (6 bases). This CDR3 contains 14 residues. Germline V lookup: CDR1 GTSNPN, CDR2 SVGIG (reference sequence). Trimming stripped 2 bases from V and 9 bases from J, with 16 bases between. The CDR3 protein is CAWSTRGVWKKLFF. CDR3 coding DNA: TGTGCCTGGAGTACTAGGGGGGTTTGGAAAAAACTGTTTTTT.

The CDR3 loop is CASSTPHRGSELQYF. The CDR3 DNA reads as TGTGCCAGTAGTACTCCCCACAGGGGGTCCGAATTACAGTACTTC. This chain uses TRBV19 with TRBJ2-7; 8 bases fit TRBD1. Germline CDR1 and CDR2: LNHDA and SQIVND (reference sequence). This CDR3 spans 15 amino acids. V gave up 4 bases and J gave up 10 bases; unmatched junction bases: 15.

The V and J genes are TRBV6-1 and TRBJ2-7; D unclear. Trimming took 5 bases from V and 3 from J, leaving 8 bases between them. CDR1 and CDR2 (germline): MNHNS, SASEGT. The length of the CDR3 is 12 residues. CDR3 in DNA: TGTGCCAGCAGTACCTTAGGCTACGAGCAGTACTTC. Protein sequence: CASSTLGYEQYF.

This sequence joins TRBV6-5 and TRBJ1-1, with TRBD1 matching 8 bases. Germline V gene lookup returns CDR1 MNHEY and CDR2 SVGAGI. The ends lost 7 bases at V and 4 bases at J; junction bases unmatched: 8. This CDR3 region has 14 residues. The CDR3 bases are TGTGCCAGCAACAGGGGGGGGCAGGCCACTGAAGCTTTCTTT. This sequence encodes CASNRGGQATEAFF.

The chain links TRBV11-2 to TRBJ1-2, with TRBD1 as a possible D gene (5 bases). Germline V gene sequence: CDR1 SGHAT, CDR2 FQNNGV. The ends were cut back, 5 bases at V and 1 base at J, with 8 bases in the middle. This CDR3 contains 13 residues. Written as DNA, the CDR3 is TGTGCCAGCAGCCAGGGACTTAACTATGGCTACACCTTC. Amino acids: CASSQGLNYGYTF. Variable domain in full (rest from reference TRBV11-2 and TRBJ1-2): EAGVAQSPRYKIIEKRQSVAFWCNPISGHATLYWYQQILGQGPKLLIQFQNNGVVDDSQLPKDRFSAERLKGVDSTLKIQPAKLEDSAVYLCASSQGLNYGYTFGSGTRLTVV.

The gene calls are TRBV7-2 and TRBJ1-1; D gene uncertain. Trimming left V 8 bases short and J 2 bases short, with 15 bases between. The CDR3 spans 14 residues. CDR1 is SGHTA, CDR2 FQGNSA, per germline. This CDR3 is CASRSGGSNTEAFF. DNA for the CDR3: TGTGCCAGCCGTTCTGGTGGCAGTAACACTGAAGCTTTCTTT.

The genes are TRBV25-1 and TRBJ1-2; 11 positions agree with TRBD1. This CDR3 contains 17 residues. The V gene end was trimmed by 0 bases and the J gene end by 8 bases; junction bases not matched to a gene: 11. The germline gives CDR1 MGHDK, CDR2 SYGVNS. The CDR3 here is CASSEYGTGGPARGYTF. The DNA for the CDR3 is TGTGCCAGCAGTGAATATGGGACAGGGGGTCCGGCGAGAGGCTACACCTTC.

The V call is TRBV28, the J call TRBJ1-2, with 9 nucleotides matching TRBD1. This CDR3 is 15 amino acids long. Germline CDR1 reads MDHEN; CDR2 reads SYDVKM. With V trimmed by 5 bases and J by 2 bases, 6 bases remained unmatched. CDR3 nucleotide sequence: TGTGCCAGCAGTCGAGGGACAGGGCGCAACTATGGCTACACCTTC. Its translation: CASSRGTGRNYGYTF.

The CDR3 loop reads CASSSRERLSNTEAFF. The CDR3 region has the DNA TGTGCCAGCAGTTCCCGCGAACGGTTATCGAACACTGAAGCTTTCTTT. The gene calls are TRBV6-2 or TRBV6-3 and TRBJ1-1; D is unclear. CDR3 size: 16 residues. CDR1 is MNHEY and CDR2 is SVGEGT in the germline V gene. V lost 4 bases and J 1 base, leaving 16 bases between the germline ends.

Regarding this clone: A read error may produce the germline difference seen at one junction end. The chain recombines TRBV5-1 with TRBJ1-1, with no clear D. The CDR3 consists of 13 residues. Per germline, CDR1 SGHRS and CDR2 YFSETQ. The CDR3 DNA reads TGCGCCAGCGGCTTCCGGGAGGACACTGAAGCTTTCTTT. Encoded protein: CASGFREDTEAFF.

This chain connects TRBV3-1 (or the pseudogene TRBV3-2) to TRBJ1-2; 7 bases agree with TRBD1. The CDR3 length is 14 residues. Germline-derived CDR1 and CDR2 are LGHDT and YNNKEL (reference sequence). V lost 4 bases and J lost 6; bases outside the gene matches: 8. The CDR3 sequence is CASSPTRQGHGYTF. The CDR3 DNA sequence: TGTGCCAGCAGCCCAACGAGACAGGGTCATGGCTACACCTTC.

The chain joins TRBV28 to TRBJ1-2; 10 nucleotides line up with TRBD1. The J segment lost 4 bases and the V segment lost 7 bases, leaving 6 bases of the junction unmatched. Germline V gene lookup returns CDR1 MDHEN and CDR2 SYDVKM. This CDR3 is 14 amino acids long. This CDR3 is CASKGGQGFYGYTF. The CDR3, as DNA: TGTGCCAGCAAAGGGGGACAGGGGTTCTATGGCTACACCTTC.

J is TRBJ1-2 and V is TRBV6-5; TRBD1 matches at 8 bases. Per the germline V gene, CDR1 is MNHEY and CDR2 is SVGAGI. The CDR3 is made up of 16 amino acids. With 2 bases clipped from V and 7 bases from J, the junction kept 12 bases outside the gene matches. CDR3 amino acids: CASSYIRTGTRRGYTF. Written as DNA, the CDR3 is TGTGCCAGCAGTTACATCCGGACAGGGACCCGGCGTGGCTACACCTTC.

This rearrangement joins TRBV6-5 to TRBJ2-1, with TRBD2 identical over 7 bases. The trim removed 6 bases at V and 8 bases at J, leaving 7 bases unmatched. The CDR3 covers 13 residues. CDR1 and CDR2 from the germline V gene are MNHEY and SVGAGI. The CDR3 sequence is CASSGLVRHEQFF. The CDR3 DNA is TGTGCCAGCAGCGGACTAGTTCGGCATGAGCAGTTCTTC.